The 14 T cell receptor beta chains given below trace back to one sample, sequenced in a study of regulatory T cells in long-lasting Graves disease. TCR beta libraries were built with iRepertoire HTBI primers and Arm-PCR of CDR3 regions. A single record per CDR3 protein comes from TCRdb applying MiXCR to the multiplex PCR reads. The sample has 400,000 to 600,000 distinct CDR3 sequences; approximately 21% are singletons. Time point reported: persistent/refractory GD, antithyroid drugs over 5 years with positive TRAb. PBMC-extracted RNA yielded the TCR library. Specimen: peripheral blood mononuclear cells (PBMCs), collected when the disease was refractory, from a patient treated with antithyroid drugs. The receptors were gathered from a female donor with Graves disease.

This clonotype came up a few times. The rearrangement uses TRBV7-8 and TRBJ1-5, with 9 nucleotides matching TRBD1. Germline CDR1 SGHVS, CDR2 FQNEAQ. This CDR3 contains 16 residues. After removal of 5 bases from V and 1 base from J, the junction contained 6 bases not matched to a gene. The CDR3 DNA follows: TGTGCCAGCAGCCGTAGGGACAGGGCAAGCAATCAGCCCCAGCATTTT. This sequence encodes CASSRRDRASNQPQHF.

This clonotype showed up just a few times. V and J are TRBV7-6 and TRBJ2-7; D possibly uses TRBD1 or TRBD2 (6 bases each). Looked up from germline, CDR1 is SGHVS and CDR2 is FNYEAQ. Trimming cost V 1 base and J 3 bases, with 16 bases left between them. CDR3 length: 16 residues. CDR3 region: CASSLVLGGAGYEQYF. For the CDR3, the DNA is TGTGCCAGCAGCTTAGTTTTGGGGGGCGCGGGCTACGAGCAGTACTTC.

The chain combines TRBV29-1 with TRBJ2-4; D ambiguous. The CDR3 length is 13 residues. Looked up from germline, CDR1 is SQVTM and CDR2 is ANQGSEA. V lost 5 bases to trimming and J lost 9 bases, with 17 bases between them. The chain's CDR3 is CSVFGSPPGIQYF. Written as DNA, the CDR3 is TGCAGCGTTTTTGGATCCCCTCCGGGCATTCAGTACTTC.

Remarks on this clonotype: This may be a read error: a much more frequent sequence differs by one nucleotide. The chain employs TRBV7-2 and TRBJ2-7; D unclear. Trimming took off 0 bases at V and 9 bases at J, with 9 bases between the two ends. The CDR3 totals 12 residues. Looked up from germline, CDR1 is SGHTA and CDR2 is FQGNSA. CDR3 nucleotides: TGTGCCAGCAGCTTAGCGCTAGGCGGGCAGTACTTC. Residues: CASSLALGGQYF.

This clonotype showed up many times. V usage is TRBV28 and J usage is TRBJ2-5; D is perhaps TRBD2 (5 bases). Between the trimmed V and J ends, which lost 8 bases and 1 base, there was a span of 11 bases. This CDR3 has 13 residues. Per germline, CDR1 MDHEN and CDR2 SYDVKM. The CDR3 sequence is CASAPGIQETQYF. The CDR3 DNA sequence: TGTGCCAGCGCCCCCGGGATCCAAGAGACCCAGTACTTC.

There are many counts of this clonotype. The V and J genes are TRBV6-1 and TRBJ1-5, with D perhaps matching TRBD1 (5 bases). The CDR3 is 13 residues long. With 5 bases removed from V and 12 bases from J, the gap between germline ends came to 17 bases. Germline CDR1 MNHNS, CDR2 SASEGT. CDR3 loop: CASSRDLPRIQHF. The DNA for the CDR3 is TGTGCCAGCAGTCGGGACTTACCGAGGATCCAGCATTTT.

This CDR3 reads CSARAFSKDIQYF. The CDR3 DNA is TGCAGTGCTAGGGCCTTCTCAAAGGACATTCAGTACTTC. V gene TRBV20-1 combines with J gene TRBJ2-4, with unresolved D. The ends were cut back, 3 bases at V and 8 bases at J, with 14 bases in the middle. Looked up from germline, CDR1 is DFQATT and CDR2 is SNEGSKA (reference sequence). The CDR3 contains 13 residues.

This clonotype was recorded at least ten times. The chain combines TRBV20-1 with TRBJ1-1, with D hard to call. The CDR3 totals 12 residues. V lost 8 bases, J lost 1 base, and 11 bases lay in between. In germline, CDR1 is DFQATT, CDR2 SNEGSKA (reference sequence). Here the CDR3 reads CSHSGGNTEAFF. The CDR3, as DNA: TGCAGTCACTCAGGAGGGAACACTGAAGCTTTCTTT.

This clonotype has only one observation. A much larger clone sits a single nucleotide away, making a read error possible. The chain uses TRBV7-2 and TRBJ2-2; tentatively, D is TRBD2 (5 bases). Per the germline V gene, CDR1 is SGHTA and CDR2 is FQGNSA. The CDR3 sequence is 14 residues long. CDR3 amino acids: CANSSGSNTGELFF. CDR3 nucleotide sequence: TGTGCCAACAGCTCGGGATCGAACACCGGGGAGCTGTTTTTT. The whole variable domain, filled in from reference TRBV7-2 and TRBJ2-2, reads GAGVSQSPSNKVTEKGKDVELRCDPISGHTALYWYRQSLGQGLEFLIYFQGNSAPDKSGLPSDRFSAERTGGSVSTLTIQRTQQEDSAVYLCANSSGSNTGELFFGEGSRLTVL.

This clonotype was picked up a small number of times. V gene TRBV27 combines with J gene TRBJ1-1; no firm D call. This CDR3 contains 16 residues. Trimming pared 2 bases from V and 1 base from J, leaving 14 bases between. The germline CDR1 and CDR2 sequences are MNHEY and SMNVEV (reference sequence). CDR3 nucleotides: TGTGCCAGCAGTTTAGCGGTCGGCAGATCGAACACTGAAGCTTTCTTT. Encoded protein: CASSLAVGRSNTEAFF.

This CDR3 reads CASSLAVETDGYTF. CDR3 DNA: TGCGCCAGCAGCTTGGCCGTGGAGACCGACGGCTACACCTTC. V is TRBV5-1 and J is TRBJ1-2; no clear D gene. CDR1 and CDR2 (germline): SGHRS, YFSETQ. V dropped 0 bases and J dropped 8 bases, with 14 bases sitting between them. The CDR3 spans 14 residues.

There are a few counts of this clonotype. The chain couples TRBV20-1 to TRBJ1-5, with D possibly TRBD1 on 6 matching bases. Germline assignment: CDR1 DFQATT and CDR2 SNEGSKA (reference sequence). The CDR3 totals 14 residues. The ends were cut back, 3 bases at V and 7 bases at J, with 16 bases in the middle. CDR3 amino acids: CSARRTETLQPQHF. Here the CDR3 DNA reads TGCAGTGCTAGGAGGACAGAAACGTTACAGCCCCAGCATTTT.

The DNA for the CDR3 is TGTGCCAGCAGCCCCGAAGGGGGCGGGGACACCGGGGAGCTGTTTTTT. Residues: CASSPEGGGDTGELFF. The chain uses TRBV13 and TRBJ2-2, with a tentative D call TRBD1 (7 bases). Germline assignment: CDR1 PRHDT and CDR2 FYEKMQ (reference sequence). V was pared by 5 bases and J by 3 bases, with 16 bases between. The CDR3 sequence is 16 residues long.

This clonotype was observed once. This sequence may be a read error, since a much larger clone differs from it by one base. This sequence joins TRBV20-1 and TRBJ2-7, with D maybe TRBD2 (6 bases). The CDR3 is 12 amino acids. CDR1 and CDR2 from the germline V gene are DFQATT and SNEGSKA (reference sequence). The CDR3 loop reads CSLWGVGHEQYF. CDR3 DNA sequence: TGCAGCCTATGGGGGGTAGGCCACGAGCAGTACTTC.